The source of this T cell receptor (beta chain) is a study of blood T cells in healthy people across ages. Using a J-beta primer mix together with a sample-barcoded 5' primer, a second PCR was run for roughly 6 to 12 cycles. TCRdb passed the 5' RACE reads through MiXCR, listing each CDR3 protein once. The sample contains a few hundred thousand distinct CDR3 sequences, roughly 28% of which appear only once. Each sample gave at least 6 million isolated PBMCs. The material sequenced was blood. The sequence was obtained from a woman aged 70-85 years in good health.

CDR3 DNA: TGTGCCAGCAGTCGAAGTGGACAGAACAATCAGCCCCAGCATTTT. This encodes CASSRSGQNNQPQHF. The rearrangement links TRBV6-6 to TRBJ1-5; the D gene is possibly TRBD1 (6 bases). The CDR3 runs to 15 residues. Germline CDR1 reads MNHNY; CDR2 reads SVGAGI (reference sequence). Trimming removed 5 bases from V and 3 bases from J, with 14 bases in between.